The 19 T cell receptor beta chains below were found in one sample sequenced in a study of regulatory T cells in long-lasting Graves disease. For TCR beta, libraries came from iRepertoire HTBI primers and Arm-PCR of CDR3 regions. TCRdb itself ran the multiplex PCR reads through MiXCR, one entry per CDR3 protein. The data contain 520,000 or so distinct CDR3 sequences, around 13% of them seen just once; the ten biggest clones take up 7.5% to 9%. The sample's time point: newly diagnosed GD, antithyroid drugs for less than 3 months. From PBMCs, RNA was extracted and then used to make the TCR library. These same data were also listed under a study on T cells in Graves' hyperthyroidism and ophthalmopathy.

Here the sequenced sample was peripheral blood mononuclear cells (PBMCs), taken at new diagnosis, from a patient treated with antithyroid drugs. These TCRs come from a woman aged 30 to 39 with Graves disease.

There are many counts of this clonotype. The V call is TRBV27, the J call TRBJ1-5; 9 nucleotides match TRBD1. With V trimmed by 5 bases and J by 2 bases, 10 bases remained unmatched. The CDR3 contains 17 residues. CDR1 is MNHEY and CDR2 is SMNVEV in the germline V gene (reference sequence). CDR3 sequence: CASSGAGTGFRNQPQHF. In DNA, the CDR3 is TGTGCCAGCAGTGGGGCCGGGACAGGGTTTCGCAATCAGCCCCAGCATTTT.

This clonotype was seen a few times. The chain carries TRBV19 and TRBJ2-1; D remains ambiguous. There are 13 residues in the CDR3. Germline values: CDR1 LNHDA, CDR2 SQIVND (reference sequence). V was trimmed by 3 bases and J by 4 bases, leaving 7 bases between them. CDR3 protein: CASSIDGYNEQFF. CDR3 DNA: TGTGCCAGTAGTATCGACGGGTACAATGAGCAGTTCTTC.

At least ten counts were recorded for this clonotype. The genes are TRBV4-3 and TRBJ2-2, with 10 positions matching TRBD2. The V gene's germline CDR1 is LGHNA and CDR2 YSLEER. This CDR3 region has 17 residues. The trim removed 0 bases at V and 6 bases at J, leaving 7 bases unmatched. The CDR3 is CASSQDGSGRSAGELFF. DNA of the CDR3: TGCGCCAGCAGCCAAGATGGTAGCGGGAGGTCCGCCGGGGAGCTGTTTTTT.

Concerning this clonotype itself: A clone one base away is much larger, so this may be a read error. The chain has TRBV2 and TRBJ2-1, with 7 bases aligning to TRBD2. Germline trimming cut 0 bases from V and 7 bases from J; bases unmatched to any gene: 9. The length of the CDR3 is 16 residues. Germline values: CDR1 SNHLY, CDR2 FYNNEI. Here the CDR3 reads CASSEAGLTGGNEQFF. In DNA form, the CDR3 reads TGTGCCAGCAGTGAAGCAGGGCTAACGGGAGGTAATGAGCAGTTCTTC.

This clonotype was detected a few times. This chain joins TRBV29-1 and TRBJ2-1; TRBD1 matches 7 bases. J was trimmed by 12 bases and V by 1 base; bases with no gene match: 3. The CDR3 extends over 11 amino acids. CDR1 and CDR2 from the germline V gene are SQVTM and ANQGSEA. CDR3 nucleotide sequence: TGCAGCGTTGAAGTGGGGGACAGGCAGTTCTTC. This sequence encodes CSVEVGDRQFF.

There are many counts of this clonotype. This rearrangement joins TRBV12-5 to TRBJ2-3; D gene ambiguous. The CDR3 runs to 14 residues. V was trimmed by 2 bases and J by 3 bases, leaving 9 bases between them. Germline assignment: CDR1 LGHNT and CDR2 FRNRAP. As DNA, the CDR3 is TGTGCTAGTGGTTTGTTTCCATTGACAGATACGCAGTATTTT. This sequence encodes CASGLFPLTDTQYF.

This clonotype was recorded many times. V gene TRBV15 combines with J gene TRBJ2-1, with 14 bases matching TRBD2. With V trimmed by 3 bases and J by 9 bases, 7 bases remained unmatched. This CDR3 spans 16 amino acids. The germline gives CDR1 LNHNV, CDR2 YYDKDF (reference sequence). Written as DNA, the CDR3 is TGTGCCACCAGCAGGGGACTAGCGGGAGAATGGGGTGAGCAGTTCTTC. This translates into CATSRGLAGEWGEQFF.

This clonotype was observed a single time. The chain uses TRBV14 and TRBJ2-7; TRBD2 might be the D (6 bases). CDR3 length: 14 amino acids. Germline V CDR1 and CDR2: SGHDN, FVKESK. Trimming took 1 base from V and 5 from J, leaving 12 bases between them. The CDR3 region is CASSQARGIHEQYF. The CDR3, as DNA: TGTGCCAGCAGCCAAGCTCGGGGGATCCACGAGCAGTACTTC. The whole variable domain, filled in from reference TRBV14 and TRBJ2-7, reads EAGVTQFPSHSVIEKGQTVTLRCDPISGHDNLYWYRRVMGKEIKFLLHFVKESKQDESGMPNNRFLAERTGGTYSTLKVQPAELEDSGVYFCASSQARGIHEQYFGPGTRLTVT.

The gene calls are TRBV4-3 and TRBJ1-3, with D uncertain. The germline gives CDR1 LGHNA, CDR2 YSLEER. The CDR3 covers 17 residues. With 0 bases removed from V and 0 bases from J, the gap between germline ends came to 12 bases. DNA for the CDR3: TGCGCCAGCAGCCAAGAAGGGCCCGTGTACTCTGGAAACACCATATATTTT. Its translation: CASSQEGPVYSGNTIYF.

This clonotype was seen a few times. The V gene is TRBV30, the J gene TRBJ2-3; 7 nucleotides match TRBD1. The CDR3 extends over 14 amino acids. The V and J ends lost 3 bases and 2 bases, in that order; junction bases with no gene match: 5. The germline CDR1 and CDR2 sequences are GTSNPN and SVGIG (reference sequence). The CDR3 region is CAWRRDSHTDTQYF. The CDR3 DNA follows: TGTGCCTGGAGGAGGGACAGTCACACAGATACGCAGTATTTT.

This chain links TRBV19 with TRBJ2-5; D call uncertain. The CDR3 is 11 amino acids. Germline V gene data show CDR1 as LNHDA and CDR2 as SQIVND (reference sequence). V lost 5 bases and J 7 bases, leaving 8 bases between the germline ends. CDR3 loop: CASSGRGTQYF. The CDR3 DNA reads as TGTGCCAGTAGTGGTAGAGGGACCCAGTACTTC. Looking up the rest from reference TRBV19 and TRBJ2-5 gives the full variable domain: DGGITQSPKYLFRKEGQNVTLSCEQNLNHDAMYWYRQDPGQGLRLIYYSQIVNDFQKGDIAEGYSVSREKKESFPLTVTSAQKNPTAFYLCASSGRGTQYFGPGTRLLVL.

The J gene is TRBJ2-7, the V gene TRBV28; 9 nucleotides match TRBD2. The CDR3 sequence is 14 residues long. V shed 7 bases and J 6 bases; nucleotides not matched to a gene: 10. Germline assignment: CDR1 MDHEN and CDR2 SYDVKM. CDR3 loop: CASTPSGTSFEQYF. The CDR3 coding sequence is TGTGCCAGCACCCCTAGCGGGACTAGTTTCGAGCAGTACTTC.

In the case of this clonotype: A clone one base away is much larger, so this may be a read error. The gene calls are TRBV20-1 and TRBJ1-1; D is possibly TRBD1 (5 bases). The CDR3 is 13 residues long. Germline V gene data show CDR1 as DFQATT and CDR2 as SNEGSKA (reference sequence). V was trimmed by 3 bases and J by 1 base, leaving 9 bases between them. The chain's CDR3 is CSARAGPNTEAFF. In DNA, the CDR3 is TGCAGTGCTAGGGCAGGGCCGAACACTGAAGCTTTCTTT.

The chain combines TRBV4-2 with TRBJ1-5; D gene uncertain. The CDR3 is 17 amino acids. Germline-derived CDR1 and CDR2 are LGHNA and YNFKEQ. V shed 0 bases and J shed 0 bases, with 12 bases lying between them. DNA of the CDR3: TGTGCCAGCAGCCAAGATCTTTTCAGGTATAGCAATCAGCCCCAGCATTTT. This encodes CASSQDLFRYSNQPQHF.

This clonotype was observed a few times. The J gene is TRBJ1-2, the V gene TRBV2; 7 positions match TRBD1. The CDR3 sequence is 15 residues long. Germline CDR1 reads SNHLY; CDR2 reads FYNNEI. V shed 6 bases, J shed 3 bases, and the junction held 10 bases outside the gene matches. CDR3 loop: CASSAQGQGDYGYTF. CDR3 nucleotides: TGTGCCAGCAGCGCACAGGGGCAGGGGGACTATGGCTACACCTTC.

This chain joins TRBV6-2 or TRBV6-3 and TRBJ2-5; 7 bases are a match to TRBD2. Germline CDR1 and CDR2: MNHEY and SVGEGT. The CDR3 runs 15 residues. V lost 6 bases and J lost 2; bases outside the gene matches: 9. The CDR3 region is CASRLAYVIQETQYF. The CDR3 nucleotides read TGTGCCAGCAGACTAGCGTATGTAATTCAAGAGACCCAGTACTTC.

The V and J genes are TRBV4-3 and TRBJ1-2; 7 nucleotides line up with TRBD1. This CDR3 region has 17 residues. Per germline, CDR1 LGHNA and CDR2 YSLEER. J lost 7 bases, V lost 1 base, and 15 bases had no gene match. The CDR3 nucleotides are TGCGCCAGCAGCCAAGGTGTGGCGGAACCTAACAGGGGTGGCTACACCTTC. Translating it yields CASSQGVAEPNRGGYTF.

This clonotype turned up a few times. This may be a read error, as it is one base from a much larger clone. The rearrangement joins TRBV12-3 or TRBV12-4 to TRBJ2-2; D tentatively reads TRBD1 or TRBD2 (5 bases each). The CDR3 contains 15 residues. Deletions cut 7 bases from V and 3 bases from J, with 15 bases between. Here the CDR3 reads CASKWGSTHTGELFF. CDR3 DNA sequence: TGTGCCAGCAAGTGGGGGAGCACGCACACCGGGGAGCTGTTTTTT.

Ten or more counts support this clonotype. The rearrangement uses TRBV28 and TRBJ2-7; perhaps TRBD2 as D (6 bases). In germline, CDR1 is MDHEN, CDR2 SYDVKM. Trimming shortened V by 2 bases and J by 4 bases, and 27 bases separated the two germline ends. The CDR3 runs 19 residues. CDR3 sequence: CASSLNGGVARVTIYEQYF. The CDR3 DNA follows: TGTGCCAGCAGTTTAAATGGAGGGGTGGCCAGGGTTACAATTTACGAGCAGTACTTC.